One and the same sample provided the 9 T cell receptor beta chains below, sequenced in a study of cytomegalovirus exposure and HLA in healthy donors listed by TCRdb under 2017. Libraries were built with the immunoSEQ multiplex PCR assay. For the multiplex PCR, a mixture combining 60 forward primers for TCR Vbeta segments and 13 reverse primers for TCR Jbeta segments was used. Drawn from immuneACCESS, this table holds only the in-frame rearrangements with V and J called that TCRdb kept. Clones are partly lost; checked studies trace under half to an unresolved V gene and leave the rest unexplained. The sample yields about 170,000 clones; around 84% were counted once. 2% to 3% of the sample rests with the top ten. The sequenced sample was PBMCs. Receptor source: a man younger than 40 in good health and CMV-seropositive.

The chain uses TRBV7-9 and TRBJ1-5, with 9 bases fitting TRBD1. The length of the CDR3 is 16 residues. CDR1 and CDR2 from the germline V gene are SEHNR and FQNEAQ (reference sequence). J was trimmed by 1 base and V by 4 bases; bases with no gene match: 5. The CDR3 DNA follows: TGTGCCAGCAGCTCTACAGGGGGCTGGAGCAATCAGCCCCAGCATTTT. Amino acids: CASSSTGGWSNQPQHF.

This chain connects TRBV5-4 to TRBJ2-1; 11 positions match TRBD2. Germline loops: CDR1 SGHNT, CDR2 YYREEE (reference sequence). This CDR3 region has 16 residues. The V segment lost 4 bases and the J segment 4 bases; nucleotides outside the gene matches: 7. For the CDR3, the DNA is TGTGCCAGCAGCCCAATAGCGGGAGGGGGGTACAATGAGCAGTTCTTC. It is translated as CASSPIAGGGYNEQFF.

The J gene is TRBJ2-1, the V gene TRBV6-4; TRBD2 matches 16 bases. The germline V gene has CDR1 MRHNA and CDR2 SNTAGT. V gave up 2 bases and J gave up 3 bases; unmatched junction bases: 1. This CDR3 is 17 amino acids long. Here the CDR3 DNA reads TGTGCCAGCAGTGACGGGACTAGCGGGGGGGGCTACAATGAGCAGTTCTTC. This codes for CASSDGTSGGGYNEQFF.

V usage is TRBV4-3 and J usage is TRBJ2-3; 7 bases are shared with TRBD2. The CDR3 is 15 amino acids. After removal of 4 bases from V and 3 bases from J, the junction contained 7 bases not matched to a gene. In germline, CDR1 is LGHNA, CDR2 YSLEER. CDR3 DNA sequence: TGCGCCAGCAGCCCAGGGCGGGAGAGGACAGATACGCAGTATTTT. It translates to CASSPGRERTDTQYF.

The rearrangement joins TRBV5-1 to TRBJ2-5, with 7 bases aligning to TRBD2. The CDR3 totals 14 residues. Per the germline V gene, CDR1 is SGHRS and CDR2 is YFSETQ. V lost 0 bases, J lost 5 bases, and 4 bases stayed unmatched. The CDR3 reads CASSLEGSGETQYF. DNA for the CDR3: TGCGCCAGCAGCTTGGAGGGTAGCGGGGAGACCCAGTACTTC.

V and J are TRBV6-6 and TRBJ1-3; 9 bases are shared with TRBD1. Trimming took 5 bases from V and 4 from J; bases not matched to a gene: 6. This CDR3 is 15 amino acids long. Germline CDR1 MNHNY, CDR2 SVGAGI (reference sequence). This chain's CDR3 is CASSSPDRGGNTIYF. Written as DNA, the CDR3 is TGTGCCAGCAGTAGCCCGGACAGGGGAGGAAACACCATATATTTT.

CDR3 in DNA: TGTGCCAGCAGGGATACCTCGGACAGTTCCTACGAGCAGTACTTC. As protein: CASRDTSDSSYEQYF. This rearrangement joins TRBV11-3 to TRBJ2-7; weak D call: TRBD1 (6 bases). In germline, CDR1 is SGHNT, CDR2 YENEEA. Trimming shortened V by 6 bases and J by 1 base, and 16 bases separated the two germline ends. CDR3 length: 15 amino acids.

This chain joins TRBV7-9 and TRBJ2-7, with 10 bases matching TRBD1. V was pared by 1 base and J by 4 bases, with 7 bases of the junction left unmatched. This CDR3 has 16 residues. Germline V gene lookup returns CDR1 SEHNR and CDR2 FQNEAQ (reference sequence). CDR3 sequence: CASSLGRDRGGYEQYF. CDR3 sequence (DNA): TGTGCCAGCAGCTTAGGCCGGGACAGGGGAGGATACGAGCAGTACTTC.

This clone has a handful of counts. The chain combines TRBV9 with TRBJ2-1; TRBD2 matches at 9 bases. Trimming took 0 bases from V and 8 from J; bases not matched to a gene: 6. Germline CDR1 and CDR2: SGDLS and YYNGEE. CDR3 size: 15 residues. CDR3 amino acids: CASSVGGSGSYEQFF. CDR3 in DNA: TGTGCCAGCAGCGTAGGCGGTAGCGGGAGCTATGAGCAGTTCTTC.